This TCR beta chain derives from a study of T cell responses to AZD1222 COVID-19 vaccine. Overall study: Pooled in the analysis were second doses at about 4 or about 12 weeks.

Findings and limits, study-wide: In the spike-specific TCR repertoire, nearly half reportedly target unmutated variant regions.

Trimming stripped 0 bases from V and 5 bases from J, with 13 bases between. The CDR3 has 15 residues. CDR1 and CDR2 from the germline V gene are SGHTA and FQGTGA. Profiled with immunoSEQ multiplex PCR; TCRdb holds only in-frame clones, not every one. The repertoire consists of roughly 100,000 clones, with 70% to 90% occurring once and the leading ten covering about 1.5%. Points on this clone: Its antigen is not known.

The source of this sequence is an adult in good health. The V and J genes are TRBV7-3 and TRBJ1-1, with a tentative D call TRBD1 (6 bases). The sample was peripheral blood, taken on day 0 of AZD1222 vaccination. The CDR3 nucleotides are TGTGCCAGCAGCTTAACGTCAGGGGTGTTGACTGAAGCTTTCTTT. This encodes CASSLTSGVLTEAFF. The whole variable domain, remainder taken from reference TRBV7-3 and TRBJ1-1, is GAGVSQTPSNKVTEKGKYVELRCDPISGHTALYWYRQSLGQGPEFLIYFQGTGAADDSGLPNDRFFAVRPEGSVSTLKIQRTERGDSAVYLCASSLTSGVLTEAFFGQGTRLTVV.